This is a list of T cell receptor beta chains from one sample in a study of cytomegalovirus exposure and HLA in healthy donors. Method: immunoSEQ multiplex PCR; TCRdb's copy keeps in-frame clones and lacks some. Here the sample spans about 160,000 clones, roughly 76% being singletons. Specimen: PBMCs. These receptors originate from a man aged 55 to 70 in good health and CMV-seronegative. CDR3s include the opening cysteine and the closing phenylalanine or tryptophan. D genes are given only for firm matches. A clone size is listed for some rows: how often the clone was seen (once, few, many), or a class if it is expanded.

-	TRBV28	TRBJ1-3	TRBD1	CASSLWTGDGGNAIYF	TGTGCCAGCAGTCTATGGACAGGGGATGGAGGAAACGCCATATATTTT
few	TRBV4-3	TRBJ2-2	TRBD2	CASSKSPSGGYTGELFF	TGCGCCAGCAGCAAATCCCCCAGCGGGGGTTACACCGGGGAGCTGTTTTTT
-	TRBV9	TRBJ2-1	TRBD2	CASSPTTSGGANEQFF	TGTGCCAGCAGCCCCACGACTAGCGGGGGGGCCAATGAGCAGTTCTTC
-	TRBV7-2	TRBJ1-5	-	CASSLASGRSNQPQHF	TGTGCCAGCAGCTTAGCTTCGGGGAGAAGCAATCAGCCCCAGCATTTT
-	TRBV21-1	TRBJ2-2	-	CASSNRNLTGELFF	TGTGCCAGCAGCAACAGGAACCTCACCGGGGAGCTGTTTTTT
once	TRBV5-1	TRBJ2-7	-	CASSLDTLWGLDEQYF	TGCGCCAGCAGCTTGGACACTTTATGGGGACTGGACGAGCAGTACTTC
-	TRBV5-1	TRBJ1-1	-	CASSQVRGNTEAFF	TGCGCCAGCAGCCAAGTCAGGGGGAACACTGAAGCTTTCTTT
-	TRBV6-4	TRBJ1-1	-	CASSQHTGNTEAFF	TGTGCCAGCAGTCAACACACAGGGAACACTGAAGCTTTCTTT
-	TRBV4-3	TRBJ1-5	-	CASSQDRYRGSGSNQPQHF	TGCGCCAGCAGCCAAGATCGGTACCGGGGATCTGGTAGCAATCAGCCCCAGCATTTT
-	TRBV30	TRBJ2-5	TRBD2	CAWRLGASGGLRSQYF	TGTGCCTGGAGGTTGGGGGCTAGCGGGGGACTAAGGTCCCAGTACTTC
-	TRBV29-1	TRBJ2-1	-	CSVEESQYNEQFF	TGCAGCGTTGAGGAGTCCCAATACAATGAGCAGTTCTTC
-	TRBV18	TRBJ1-2	TRBD1	CASSPSGQDYGYTF	TGTGCCAGCTCACCCTCGGGACAGGACTATGGCTACACCTTC
-	TRBV7-9	TRBJ2-7	TRBD1	CASSPRDRGHEQYF	TGTGCCAGCAGCCCCCGGGACAGGGGCCACGAGCAGTACTTC
once	TRBV19	TRBJ2-7	-	CASSNQGSYEQYF	TGTGCCAGTAGTAACCAGGGCTCCTACGAGCAGTACTTC
-	TRBV7-9	TRBJ2-7	TRBD1	CSSSFRGTYEQYF	TGTTCCAGCAGCTTCAGGGGGACCTACGAGCAGTACTTC
-	TRBV6-5	TRBJ2-7	TRBD2	CASHIGVAGDYEQYF	TGTGCCAGCCATATTGGAGTAGCGGGGGACTACGAGCAGTACTTC
-	TRBV30	TRBJ2-3	-	CAWSVPGPRVDTQYF	TGTGCCTGGAGTGTTCCTGGGCCGAGAGTGGATACGCAGTATTTT
-	TRBV15	TRBJ2-4	TRBD2	CATSGERGANKNIQYF	TGTGCCACCAGCGGGGAGCGGGGGGCCAACAAAAACATTCAGTACTTC
few	TRBV6-6	TRBJ1-1	-	CASSRTVNTEAFF	TGTGCCAGCAGTCGGACAGTCAACACTGAAGCTTTCTTT
-	TRBV14	TRBJ2-1	-	CASSQVASNEQFF	TGTGCCAGCAGCCAGGTGGCCTCAAATGAGCAGTTCTTC
-	TRBV7-9	TRBJ1-2	-	CASSPNSYGYTF	TGTGCCAGCAGCCCGAACTCCTATGGCTACACCTTC
-	TRBV5-6	TRBJ1-1	-	CASSLAGQGGNTEAFF	TGTGCCAGCAGCTTGGCGGGTCAGGGTGGGAACACTGAAGCTTTCTTT
-	TRBV5-1	TRBJ2-7	TRBD1	CASSLRYQTGNYEQYF	TGCGCCAGCAGCTTACGCTACCAGACAGGGAACTACGAGCAGTACTTC
few	TRBV9	TRBJ1-3	TRBD1	CASSADRTGRRNTIYF	TGTGCCAGCAGCGCTGACAGGACAGGACGAAGAAACACCATATATTTT
-	TRBV19	TRBJ2-1	TRBD1	CASSGGTGFSYNEQFF	TGTGCCAGTAGTGGGGGGACAGGCTTCTCCTACAATGAGCAGTTCTTC
-	TRBV4-2	TRBJ2-1	-	CASSQTDRPEEQFF	TGTGCCAGCAGCCAAACCGACAGGCCAGAGGAGCAGTTCTTC
-	TRBV7-3	TRBJ1-6	-	CASSLTADSPLHF	TGTGCCAGCAGCTTAACCGCGGATTCACCCCTCCACTTT
-	TRBV5-8	TRBJ1-4	TRBD1	CASSLVTGVVEKLFF	TGTGCCAGCAGCTTGGTTACAGGGGTGGTTGAAAAACTGTTTTTT
-	TRBV10-3	TRBJ2-1	-	CAISEGGGNYNEQFF	TGTGCCATCAGTGAGGGAGGGGGCAACTACAATGAGCAGTTCTTC
few	TRBV7-8	TRBJ1-2	TRBD1	CASSSTRGTGGEGGYTF	TGTGCCAGCAGCTCCACCCGCGGAACAGGGGGCGAAGGTGGCTACACCTTC
-	TRBV18	TRBJ1-5	TRBD1	CASSVDRGSNQPQHF	TGTGCCAGCTCAGTGGACAGGGGTAGCAATCAGCCCCAGCATTTT
-	TRBV2	TRBJ1-2	-	CASSVQGSYGYTF	TGTGCCAGCAGTGTCCAGGGTAGCTATGGCTACACCTTC
-	TRBV29-1	TRBJ1-3	TRBD1	CSGARPGGNGNTIYF	TGCAGCGGTGCCAGGCCAGGGGGCAATGGAAACACCATATATTTT
-	TRBV25-1	TRBJ2-3	TRBD2	CASSKLAGVTDTQYF	TGTGCCAGCAGTAAGCTTGCGGGAGTAACAGATACGCAGTATTTT
-	TRBV4-3	TRBJ1-4	-	CASSQDPDSRNEKLFF	TGCGCCAGCAGCCAAGATCCTGACAGCCGTAATGAAAAACTGTTTTTT
-	TRBV11-2	TRBJ2-5	-	CASSFSYQETQYF	TGTGCCAGCAGCTTCTCTTACCAAGAGACCCAGTACTTC
-	TRBV5-1	TRBJ2-1	-	CASSLAGSRNNEQFF	TGCGCCAGCAGCTTGGCTGGTTCTAGAAACAATGAGCAGTTCTTC
-	TRBV9	TRBJ2-7	-	CASSPGGAPQYF	TGTGCCAGCAGCCCTGGAGGGGCGCCGCAGTACTTC
-	TRBV6-6	TRBJ1-2	TRBD1	CASSPRQGEAF	TGTGCCAGCAGCCCGAGACAGGGGGAGGCCTTC
-	TRBV5-4	TRBJ2-5	TRBD1	CAGSQQGAMETQYF	TGTGCCGGGTCGCAACAGGGGGCTATGGAGACCCAGTACTTC
-	TRBV11-2	TRBJ2-7	-	CASSSTHGVRYEQYF	TGTGCCAGCAGCTCCACCCACGGGGTTAGGTACGAGCAGTACTTC
-	TRBV28	TRBJ2-1	TRBD2	CASSLRSSGGAFNEQFF	TGTGCCAGCAGTTTGCGGTCTAGCGGGGGGGCCTTTAATGAGCAGTTCTTC
-	TRBV6-1	TRBJ2-5	TRBD1	CATVTGQVETQYF	TGTGCCACAGTAACCGGACAGGTGGAGACCCAGTACTTC
few	TRBV6-5	TRBJ1-4	-	CASSYRGLREKLFF	TGTGCCAGCAGTTACAGGGGTCTACGGGAAAAACTGTTTTTT
-	TRBV5-6	TRBJ1-4	TRBD1	CASSHDRGYREKLFF	TGTGCCAGCAGCCACGACAGGGGGTATCGGGAAAAACTGTTTTTT
once	TRBV7-2	TRBJ2-6	-	CASSQGVVGANVLTF	TGTGCCAGCAGCCAAGGGGTGGTTGGGGCCAACGTCCTGACTTTC
-	TRBV19	TRBJ2-1	-	CASSIGLPGIRYEQFF	TGTGCCAGTAGTATAGGCCTTCCAGGGATTCGGTATGAGCAGTTCTTC
-	TRBV9	TRBJ2-2	TRBD2	CASSARTSRGGELFF	TGTGCCAGCAGCGCCCGGACTAGCCGAGGCGGGGAGCTGTTTTTT
-	TRBV5-1	TRBJ2-7	-	CASSLFLPGRVDEQYF	TGCGCCAGCAGCTTATTTCTTCCCGGCAGGGTCGACGAGCAGTACTTC
-	TRBV28	TRBJ1-2	-	CASSPNRVGGYTF	TGTGCCAGCAGCCCGAACAGGGTCGGTGGCTACACCTTC
-	TRBV7-2	TRBJ2-7	TRBD2	CASSLGAGLAYEQYF	TGTGCCAGCAGCTTAGGGGCCGGACTAGCGTACGAGCAGTACTTC
-	TRBV27	TRBJ1-5	-	CASRGPSNQPQHF	TGTGCCAGCAGGGGCCCTAGCAATCAGCCCCAGCATTTT
-	TRBV7-2	TRBJ2-7	TRBD1	CASSSWTGADYEQYF	TGTGCCAGCAGCTCATGGACAGGGGCGGATTACGAGCAGTACTTC
-	TRBV5-8	TRBJ1-5	-	CASSLGDLGQPNQPQHF	TGTGCCAGCAGCTTGGGGGACCTCGGACAGCCGAATCAGCCCCAGCATTTT
-	TRBV7-8	TRBJ1-5	TRBD1	CASSFIQGAGQPQHF	TGTGCCAGCAGCTTTATACAGGGGGCGGGGCAGCCCCAGCATTTT
-	TRBV5-1	TRBJ2-2	TRBD1	CASSWTGFTGELFF	TGCGCCAGCAGCTGGACAGGGTTCACCGGGGAGCTGTTTTTT
-	TRBV19	TRBJ1-2	-	CASSTGHSSGYGYTF	TGTGCCAGTAGTACCGGACATTCCAGTGGCTATGGCTACACCTTC